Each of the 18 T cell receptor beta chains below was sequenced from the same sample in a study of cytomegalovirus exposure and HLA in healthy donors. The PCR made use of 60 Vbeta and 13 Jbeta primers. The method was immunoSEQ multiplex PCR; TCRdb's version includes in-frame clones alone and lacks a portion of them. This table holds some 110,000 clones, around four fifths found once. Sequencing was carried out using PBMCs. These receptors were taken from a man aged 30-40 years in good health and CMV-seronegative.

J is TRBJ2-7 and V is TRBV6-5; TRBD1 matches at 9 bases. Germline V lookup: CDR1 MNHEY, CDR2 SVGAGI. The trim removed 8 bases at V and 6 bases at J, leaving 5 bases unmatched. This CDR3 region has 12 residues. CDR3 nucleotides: TGTGCCAGCCGTGGGACAGGGAGCGAGCAGTACTTC. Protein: CASRGTGSEQYF.

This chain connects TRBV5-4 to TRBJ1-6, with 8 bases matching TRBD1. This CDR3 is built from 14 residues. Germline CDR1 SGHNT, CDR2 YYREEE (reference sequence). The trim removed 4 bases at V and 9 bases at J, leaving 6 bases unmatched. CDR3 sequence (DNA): TGTGCCAGCAGCCTGGACAGGGTAGGTTCACCCCTCCACTTT. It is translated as CASSLDRVGSPLHF.

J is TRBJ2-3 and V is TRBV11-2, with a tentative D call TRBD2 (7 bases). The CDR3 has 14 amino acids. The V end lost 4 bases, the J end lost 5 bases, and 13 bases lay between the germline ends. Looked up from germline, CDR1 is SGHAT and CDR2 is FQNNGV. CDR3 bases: TGTGCCAGCAGCTCTCCAAGGGGGGGAGATACGCAGTATTTT. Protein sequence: CASSSPRGGDTQYF.

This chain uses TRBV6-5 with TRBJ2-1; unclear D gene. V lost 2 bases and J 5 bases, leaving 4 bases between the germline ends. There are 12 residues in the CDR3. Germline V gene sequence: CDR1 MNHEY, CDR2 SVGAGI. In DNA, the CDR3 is TGTGCCAGCAGTTACAGCGACAATGAGCAGTTCTTC. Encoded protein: CASSYSDNEQFF.

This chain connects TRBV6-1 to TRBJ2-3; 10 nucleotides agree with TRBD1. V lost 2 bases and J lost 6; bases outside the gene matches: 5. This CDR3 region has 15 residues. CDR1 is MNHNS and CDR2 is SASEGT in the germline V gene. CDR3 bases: TGTGCCAGCAGTGAATGGACAGGGGGATGGGATACGCAGTATTTT. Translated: CASSEWTGGWDTQYF.

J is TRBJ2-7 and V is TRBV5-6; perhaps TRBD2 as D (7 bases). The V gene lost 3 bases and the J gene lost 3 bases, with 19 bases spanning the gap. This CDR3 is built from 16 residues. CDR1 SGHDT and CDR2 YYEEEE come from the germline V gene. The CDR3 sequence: CASSWGLWGGLYEQYF. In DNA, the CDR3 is TGTGCCAGCAGCTGGGGCCTATGGGGGGGGCTCTACGAGCAGTACTTC.

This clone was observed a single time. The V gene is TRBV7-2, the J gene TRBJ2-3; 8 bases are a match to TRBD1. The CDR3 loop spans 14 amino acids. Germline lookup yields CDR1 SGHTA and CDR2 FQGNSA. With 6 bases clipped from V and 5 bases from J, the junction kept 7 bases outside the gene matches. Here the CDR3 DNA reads TGTGCCAGCAGTAAATATACAGGGGGAGATACGCAGTATTTT. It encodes CASSKYTGGDTQYF.

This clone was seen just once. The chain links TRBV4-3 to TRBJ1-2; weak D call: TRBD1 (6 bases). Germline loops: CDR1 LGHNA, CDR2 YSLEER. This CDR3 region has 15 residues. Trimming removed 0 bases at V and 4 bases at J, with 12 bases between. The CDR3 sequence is CASSQEVGGVYGYTF. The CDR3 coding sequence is TGCGCCAGCAGCCAAGAAGTAGGGGGGGTCTATGGCTACACCTTC.

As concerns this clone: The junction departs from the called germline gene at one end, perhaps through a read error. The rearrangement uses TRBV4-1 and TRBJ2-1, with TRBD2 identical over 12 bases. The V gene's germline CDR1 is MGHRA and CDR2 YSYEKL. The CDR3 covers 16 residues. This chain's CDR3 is CASSQGLAGENNKQFF. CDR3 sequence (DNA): TGCGCCAGCAGCCAAGGACTAGCGGGAGAGAACAATAAGCAGTTCTTC.

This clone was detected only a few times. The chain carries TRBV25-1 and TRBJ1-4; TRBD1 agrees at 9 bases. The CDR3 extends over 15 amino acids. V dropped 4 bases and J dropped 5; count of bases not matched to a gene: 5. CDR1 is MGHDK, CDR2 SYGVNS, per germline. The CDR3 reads CASSVVGQGNEKLFF. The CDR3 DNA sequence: TGTGCCAGCAGTGTAGTAGGACAGGGGAATGAAAAACTGTTTTTT.

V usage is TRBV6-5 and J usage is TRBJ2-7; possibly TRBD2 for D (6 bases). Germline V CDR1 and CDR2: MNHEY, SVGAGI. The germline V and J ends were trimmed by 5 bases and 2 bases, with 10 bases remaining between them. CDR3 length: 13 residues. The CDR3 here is CASSRPSAYEQYF. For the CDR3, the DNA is TGTGCCAGCAGTCGACCTAGCGCCTACGAGCAGTACTTC.

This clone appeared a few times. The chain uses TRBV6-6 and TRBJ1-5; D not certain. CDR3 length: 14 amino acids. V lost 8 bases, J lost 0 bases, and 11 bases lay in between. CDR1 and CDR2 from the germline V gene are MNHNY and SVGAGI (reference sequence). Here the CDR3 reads CASRGQNSNQPQHF. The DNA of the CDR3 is TGTGCCAGCCGTGGGCAAAATAGCAATCAGCCCCAGCATTTT.

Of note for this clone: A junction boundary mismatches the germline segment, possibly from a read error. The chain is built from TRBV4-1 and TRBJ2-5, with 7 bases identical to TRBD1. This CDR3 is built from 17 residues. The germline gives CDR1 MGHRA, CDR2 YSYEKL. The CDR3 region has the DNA TGCGCCAGCAGCCACCCTCCCAGGGGGTTGACCCAAGCGACCCAGTACTTC. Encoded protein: CASSHPPRGLTQATQYF.

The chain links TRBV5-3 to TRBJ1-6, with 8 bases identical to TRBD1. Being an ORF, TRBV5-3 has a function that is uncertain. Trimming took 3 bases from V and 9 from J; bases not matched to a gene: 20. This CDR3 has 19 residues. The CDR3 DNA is TGTGCCAGAAGCTCCATCCAGGGCAGGGGGCTCTTATATGGTTCACCCCTCCACTTT. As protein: CARSSIQGRGLLYGSPLHF.

The CDR3 spells CASSAPGLNTEAFF. CDR3 nucleotides: TGTGCCAGCAGCGCCCCAGGATTGAACACTGAAGCTTTCTTT. This chain uses TRBV25-1 with TRBJ1-1; D gene unclear. This CDR3 has 14 amino acids. V dropped 6 bases and J dropped 0 bases, with 11 bases sitting between them. Germline V gene data show CDR1 as MGHDK and CDR2 as SYGVNS.

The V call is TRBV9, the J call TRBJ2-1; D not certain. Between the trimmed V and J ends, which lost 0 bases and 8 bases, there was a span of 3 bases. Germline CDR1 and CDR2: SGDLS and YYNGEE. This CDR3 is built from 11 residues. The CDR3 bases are TGTGCCAGCAGCGTAGTAGATGAGCAGTTCTTC. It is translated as CASSVVDEQFF.

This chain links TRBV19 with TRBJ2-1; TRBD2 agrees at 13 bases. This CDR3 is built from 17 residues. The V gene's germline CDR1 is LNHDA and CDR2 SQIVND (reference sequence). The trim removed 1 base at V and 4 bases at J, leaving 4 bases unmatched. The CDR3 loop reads CASSIAGTSGTYNEQFF. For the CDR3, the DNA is TGTGCCAGTAGTATAGCAGGGACTAGCGGGACTTACAATGAGCAGTTCTTC.

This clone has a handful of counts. CDR3 sequence reads: CATTRLKNTEAFF. CDR3 DNA: TGTGCCACCACACGTCTTAAGAACACTGAAGCTTTCTTT. This sequence joins TRBV7-9 and TRBJ1-1; D gene ambiguous. The CDR3 extends over 13 amino acids. Germline CDR1 and CDR2: SEHNR and FQNEAQ (reference sequence). V shed 10 bases and J shed 1 base, with 13 bases lying between them.